This is a list of T cell receptor beta chains from one sample in a study of CD8+ T cells in alopecia areata. TCRdb keeps only in-frame clones here, not all; method: immunoSEQ multiplex PCR. This table has fewer than 250,000 clones, about 60% appearing once. Sequences were derived from CD4+ T cells sorted from blood, sampled at week 4, from a patient treated with tofacitinib. The origin of the receptors is a human donor with alopecia areata. CDR3s include the opening cysteine and the closing phenylalanine or tryptophan. The D gene is left open where the match is weak. Only some rows state a clone size, as once, few, many or a class for expanded clones.

v_call	d_call	clone_size	j_call	cdr3_aa	cdr3_nt
TRBV7-8	NA	many	TRBJ2-7	CASSQGALEQYF	TGTGCCAGCAGCCAAGGGGCTCTCGAGCAGTACTTC
TRBV18	NA	NA	TRBJ2-5	CASSRLLESPETQYF	TGTGCCAGCTCGCGCCTGTTAGAATCCCCAGAGACCCAGTACTTC
TRBV7-9	NA	NA	TRBJ2-7	CASSFVGRNEQYF	TGTGCCAGCAGCTTCGTTGGCAGGAACGAGCAGTACTTC
TRBV30	NA	NA	TRBJ2-7	CAWSPDPAREQYF	TGTGCCTGGAGTCCAGATCCAGCCCGCGAGCAGTACTTC
TRBV7-2	TRBD1	NA	TRBJ1-2	CASSSQGASYGYTF	TGTGCCAGCAGCTCCCAGGGGGCAAGCTATGGCTACACCTTC
TRBV7-8	TRBD2	NA	TRBJ2-1	CASTRLAGGYNEQFF	TGTGCCAGCACCCGACTAGCGGGAGGATACAATGAGCAGTTCTTC
TRBV7-2	TRBD2	NA	TRBJ2-5	CASSDSGNTETQYF	TGTGCCAGCAGCGATAGCGGGAATACGGAGACCCAGTACTTC
TRBV7-7	TRBD2	NA	TRBJ2-5	CASSSGLAGGETQYF	TGTGCTAGCAGCTCCGGACTAGCGGGAGGAGAGACCCAGTACTTC
TRBV27	TRBD2	NA	TRBJ2-7	CASSGETSGRASPYEQYF	TGTGCCAGCAGTGGGGAGACTAGCGGGAGGGCCTCCCCCTACGAGCAGTACTTC
TRBV29-1	NA	few	TRBJ2-3	CSVTADRTDTQYF	TGCAGCGTCACCGCCGATAGGACAGATACGCAGTATTTT
TRBV7-2	NA	NA	TRBJ2-1	CASSSLTGRGSYNEQFF	TGTGCCAGCAGCTCACTGACCGGGAGAGGCTCCTACAATGAGCAGTTCTTC
TRBV5-1	NA	NA	TRBJ2-1	CASSDMRDTYNEQFF	TGCGCCAGCAGCGATATGAGGGACACCTACAATGAGCAGTTCTTC
TRBV7-2	TRBD1	NA	TRBJ1-2	CASNSDRGPAGYTF	TGTGCCAGCAACTCCGACAGGGGGCCAGCTGGCTACACCTTC
TRBV5-6	NA	NA	TRBJ2-2	CASSLWGTGELFF	TGTGCCAGCAGCTTGTGGGGCACCGGGGAGCTGTTTTTT
TRBV9	NA	NA	TRBJ2-2	CASSKGRESGELFF	TGTGCCAGCAGCAAGGGACGTGAATCCGGGGAGCTGTTTTTT